This entry lists 21 T cell receptor beta chains sequenced from one sample in a study of CD8 T cells in Susac syndrome. With random hexamers, about 0.5 to 1 ug RNA was reverse transcribed. TCRdb passed the immunoSEQ multiplex PCR reads through MiXCR, listing each CDR3 protein once. The sample comprises around 100,000 distinct CDR3 sequences, approximately 95% of which are singletons, and more than 0.3% rests with the top ten. The sample was CD8+ T cells from PBMCs. The receptors come from a human donor with Susac syndrome.

The rearrangement uses TRBV20-1 and TRBJ2-5; the D is unclear. The CDR3 contains 9 residues. Per germline, CDR1 DFQATT and CDR2 SNEGSKA (reference sequence). CDR3 nucleotide sequence: TGCAGCTCCCCGGAGACCCAGTACTTC. This gives the protein CSSPETQYF.

The chain carries TRBV29-1 and TRBJ2-3; D is possibly TRBD1 (7 bases). The CDR3 is 13 residues long. V was trimmed by 7 bases and J by 3 bases, leaving 14 bases between them. The germline CDR1 and CDR2 sequences are SQVTM and ANQGSEA. Written as DNA, the CDR3 is TGCAGCGAACTGACAGGGAGGACAGATACGCAGTATTTT. Its translation is CSELTGRTDTQYF.

The chain is built from TRBV29-1 and TRBJ2-3; 8 nucleotides match TRBD2. Trimming removed 6 bases from V and 2 bases from J; junction bases left unmatched: 7. In germline, CDR1 is SQVTM, CDR2 ANQGSEA. The CDR3 runs to 14 residues. This CDR3 is CSVGLALTTDTQYF. The CDR3 DNA is TGCAGCGTAGGACTAGCTCTCACCACAGATACGCAGTATTTT.

In this sample, this clonotype turned up once. CDR3 DNA sequence: TGTGCCAGCTCTCAGAACAATGAGCAGTTCTTC. It is translated as CASSQNNEQFF. V and J are TRBV18 and TRBJ2-1; D not certain. The length of the CDR3 is 11 residues. V was trimmed by 6 bases and J by 5 bases, leaving 5 bases between them. Germline V gives CDR1 KGHSH, CDR2 LQKENI.

The V and J genes are TRBV29-1 and TRBJ2-2, with 9 bases aligning to TRBD2. Trimming took 6 bases from V and 7 from J; bases not matched to a gene: 12. There are 15 residues in the CDR3. Germline assignment: CDR1 SQVTM and CDR2 ANQGSEA. CDR3 region: CSVAGQREVNGELFF. In DNA, the CDR3 is TGCAGCGTCGCGGGACAGCGGGAGGTTAACGGGGAGCTGTTTTTT.

The chain recombines TRBV6-6 with TRBJ2-7; D tentatively fits TRBD1 or TRBD2 (5 bases each). Trimming removed 2 bases from V and 3 bases from J, with 14 bases in between. The V gene's germline CDR1 is MNHNY and CDR2 SVGAGI (reference sequence). The CDR3 has 15 amino acids. The CDR3 region is CASSYRASGGYEQYF. CDR3 nucleotide sequence: TGTGCCAGCAGTTACCGGGCCAGTGGGGGCTACGAGCAGTACTTC.

The chain carries TRBV19 and TRBJ2-7; weak D call: TRBD2 (6 bases). Trimming stripped 3 bases from V and 4 bases from J, with 13 bases between. The CDR3 is made up of 14 amino acids. Germline-derived CDR1 and CDR2 are LNHDA and SQIVND (reference sequence). The DNA for the CDR3 is TGTGCCAGTAGTATGCGGGACTGGGGGTACGAGCAGTACTTC. Amino acids: CASSMRDWGYEQYF.

The rearrangement uses TRBV7-9 and TRBJ2-5, with D possibly called TRBD1 or TRBD2 (5 bases each). Trimming removed 6 bases at V and 1 base at J, with 9 bases between. The CDR3 extends over 13 amino acids. Germline-derived CDR1 and CDR2 are SEHNR and FQNEAQ (reference sequence). CDR3 loop: CASRGPSQETQYF. The CDR3 DNA reads as TGTGCCAGCAGGGGACCAAGCCAAGAGACCCAGTACTTC.

V gene TRBV20-1 combines with J gene TRBJ2-7, with 9 bases identical to TRBD2. Per the germline V gene, CDR1 is DFQATT and CDR2 is SNEGSKA (reference sequence). The CDR3 has 16 amino acids. After removal of 6 bases from V and 0 bases from J, the junction contained 12 bases not matched to a gene. The CDR3 region has the DNA TGCAGTGCCCCCGGGGGTAGCGGGGGCCACTCCTACGAGCAGTACTTC. Translation: CSAPGGSGGHSYEQYF.

The chain carries TRBV4-2 and TRBJ2-3; the match to TRBD1 covers 8 bases. V lost 1 base, J lost 6 bases, and 6 bases stayed unmatched. This CDR3 comprises 15 residues. The V gene's germline CDR1 is LGHNA and CDR2 YNFKEQ. CDR3: CASSQAGGASDTQYF. Here the CDR3 DNA reads TGTGCCAGCAGCCAAGCAGGGGGCGCATCGGATACGCAGTATTTT.

The J gene is TRBJ2-7, the V gene TRBV12-3 or TRBV12-4; the match to TRBD2 covers 8 bases. The CDR3 covers 14 residues. V was pared by 6 bases and J by 2 bases, with 6 bases of the junction left unmatched. The CDR3 sequence: CASSSSGSTYEQYF. The CDR3 nucleotides read TGTGCCAGCAGCTCCAGCGGGAGTACCTACGAGCAGTACTTC.

V and J are TRBV12-3 or TRBV12-4 and TRBJ2-7; 9 nucleotides agree with TRBD1. This CDR3 is 13 amino acids long. After removal of 8 bases from V and 3 bases from J, the junction contained 5 bases not matched to a gene. CDR3 sequence reads: CASGLDRGYEQYF. In DNA, the CDR3 is TGTGCCAGCGGATTGGACAGGGGCTACGAGCAGTACTTC.

The chain combines TRBV12-3 or TRBV12-4 with TRBJ2-7; D perhaps matches TRBD2 (6 bases). V dropped 3 bases and J dropped 1 base, with 13 bases sitting between them. CDR3 size: 15 residues. The CDR3 loop is CASSFGDGGSYEQYF. The CDR3 DNA reads TGTGCCAGCAGTTTTGGTGACGGGGGTTCCTACGAGCAGTACTTC.

The chain has TRBV5-1 and TRBJ2-4, with D perhaps matching TRBD2 (5 bases). Germline V gene data show CDR1 as SGHRS and CDR2 as YFSETQ. The CDR3 spans 16 residues. V gave up 0 bases and J gave up 1 base, with 11 bases separating them. The chain's CDR3 is CASSLEASHAKNIQYF. The CDR3 coding sequence is TGCGCCAGCAGCTTGGAGGCTAGCCATGCCAAAAACATTCAGTACTTC.

This clonotype occurred once. The CDR3 is CSVVKREGYEQYF. The CDR3, as DNA: TGCAGCGTTGTCAAGCGGGAGGGCTACGAGCAGTACTTC. The chain joins TRBV29-1 to TRBJ2-7; 10 bases are shared with TRBD2. The length of the CDR3 is 13 residues. CDR1 is SQVTM, CDR2 ANQGSEA, per germline. The V and J ends lost 4 bases and 3 bases, in that order; junction bases with no gene match: 3.

The chain uses TRBV15 and TRBJ2-7; D perhaps matches TRBD1 (5 bases). The length of the CDR3 is 14 residues. Germline V gene data show CDR1 as LNHNV and CDR2 as YYDKDF (reference sequence). Trimming took 0 bases from V and 3 from J, leaving 9 bases between them. The CDR3 sequence: CATSRDRELYEQYF. CDR3 coding DNA: TGTGCCACCAGCAGAGACAGGGAACTCTACGAGCAGTACTTC. The variable domain in full, with the rest retrieved from reference TRBV15 and TRBJ2-7, is DAMVIQNPRYQVTQFGKPVTLSCSQTLNHNVMYWYQQKSSQAPKLLFHYYDKDFNNEADTPDNFQSRRPNTSFCFLDIRSPGLGDTAMYLCATSRDRELYEQYFGPGTRLTVT.

The chain joins TRBV29-1 to TRBJ1-5, with a weak D call TRBD1 (5 bases). The germline V gene has CDR1 SQVTM and CDR2 ANQGSEA. The CDR3 covers 13 residues. V lost 5 bases and J 2 bases, leaving 10 bases between the germline ends. CDR3 coding DNA: TGCAGCGTTTCTGACAGCCGCAATCAGCCCCAGCATTTT. Its translation is CSVSDSRNQPQHF.

The chain links TRBV15 to TRBJ1-2, with D perhaps TRBD1 (5 bases). V was cut by 0 bases and J by 3 bases, with 11 bases left in between. Germline V CDR1 and CDR2: LNHNV, YYDKDF (reference sequence). There are 15 residues in the CDR3. The CDR3 here is CATSRDWGLDYGYTF. In DNA form, the CDR3 reads TGTGCCACCAGCAGAGATTGGGGGTTGGACTATGGCTACACCTTC.

This clonotype was seen a single time. V usage is TRBV7-9 and J usage is TRBJ2-7; 8 bases line up with TRBD2. V was pared by 3 bases and J by 3 bases, with 4 bases of the junction left unmatched. Per the germline V gene, CDR1 is SEHNR and CDR2 is FQNEAQ (reference sequence). This CDR3 is 14 amino acids long. CDR3 nucleotide sequence: TGTGCCAGCAGCTTTAGCGGGATGGGCTACGAGCAGTACTTC. Protein: CASSFSGMGYEQYF.

The genes are TRBV6-4 and TRBJ2-3; TRBD2 agrees at 8 bases. Per germline, CDR1 MRHNA and CDR2 SNTAGT. After removal of 6 bases from V and 2 bases from J, the junction contained 1 base not matched to a gene. This CDR3 has 13 amino acids. The CDR3 DNA is TGTGCCAGCAGCGGGGGGGCCACAGATACGCAGTATTTT. It yields the protein CASSGGATDTQYF.

The V and J genes are TRBV4-1 and TRBJ1-2; D not certain. Looked up from germline, CDR1 is MGHRA and CDR2 is YSYEKL. Trimming cost V 8 bases and J 4 bases, with 14 bases left between them. This CDR3 spans 13 amino acids. CDR3 in amino acids: CASSGQTTYGYTF. The CDR3 bases are TGCGCCAGCTCTGGCCAAACCACCTATGGCTACACCTTC.